Listed below are T cell receptor beta chains from one sample, sequenced in a study of Tregs in tolerant kidney transplant recipients. TCRdb's copy holds only in-frame clones and misses some; the assay was immunoSEQ multiplex PCR. This table has some 47,000 clones, about 92% appearing once. This specimen was CD8+ T cells from blood (PBMCs), taken 12 months after the transplant. The receptors come from a human patient who received a combined kidney and bone marrow transplant. Some T cells could come from the graft donor. CDR3s include the opening cysteine and the closing phenylalanine or tryptophan. Fields, in order: clone size, V gene, D gene, J gene, CDR3 protein, CDR3 DNA. D genes are given only for firm matches. Size is stated for part of the rows, as once, few or many counts, or as a class when the clone is expanded.

>few|TRBV2|TRBD1|TRBJ1-1
CASGTGPFGNTEAFF
TGTGCCAGCGGGACAGGTCCCTTTGGGAACACTGAAGCTTTCTTT
>NA|TRBV4-2|NA|TRBJ2-3
CASSQGPTDTQYF
TGTGCCAGCAGCCAAGGGCCGACAGATACGCAGTATTTT
>few|TRBV19|NA|TRBJ2-7
CASSAGGLYYEQYF
TGTGCCAGTAGTGCAGGAGGACTCTACTACGAGCAGTACTTC
>once|TRBV4-1|TRBD2|TRBJ2-1
CASSRGRGGRDNEQFF
TGCGCCAGCAGTCGTGGGCGGGGGGGGCGGGATAATGAGCAGTTCTTC
>NA|TRBV4-1|NA|TRBJ2-7
CASSQVLAPGNEQYF
TGCGCCAGCAGCCAAGTCCTAGCGCCAGGCAACGAGCAGTACTTC
>NA|TRBV5-6|TRBD1|TRBJ1-6
CASSTGQGYSPLHF
TGTGCCAGCAGCACCGGACAGGGATATTCCCCCCTCCACTTT
>NA|TRBV7-8|NA|TRBJ1-2
CASSPRRGVYYGYTF
TGTGCCAGCAGCCCCCGTCGGGGAGTATACTATGGCTACACCTTC
>few|TRBV4-1|TRBD1|TRBJ1-1
CASSPKQGSDTEAFF
TGCGCCAGCAGCCCCAAACAGGGGTCGGACACTGAAGCTTTCTTT
>NA|TRBV7-8|NA|TRBJ2-7
CASSLDRSYEQYF
TGTGCCAGCAGCTTAGATCGGTCCTACGAGCAGTACTTC
>NA|TRBV7-3|TRBD1|TRBJ2-1
CASSATARDSYYNEQFF
TGTGCCAGCAGCGCGACTGCCCGGGACAGTTATTACAATGAGCAGTTCTTC
>NA|TRBV7-2|NA|TRBJ1-5
CASSLLSYQPQHF
TGTGCCAGCAGCCTTCTATCCTATCAGCCCCAGCATTTT
>once|TRBV7-7|NA|TRBJ2-2
CASSGGAAGELFF
TGTGCCAGCAGCGGGGGGGCCGCCGGGGAGCTGTTTTTT
>NA|TRBV5-4|NA|TRBJ2-2
CATKDSNTGELFF
TGTGCCACCAAGGACAGTAACACCGGGGAGCTGTTTTTT
>once|TRBV4-1|NA|TRBJ1-5
CASSTGGVESKHF
TGCGCCAGCTCCACCGGGGGGGTTGAGTCAAAGCATTTT
>NA|TRBV20-1|TRBD1|TRBJ2-5
CRKTGRETQYF
TGCCGAAAGACAGGGCGGGAGACCCAGTACTTC
>NA|TRBV9|NA|TRBJ2-2
CASSVESCLAILGELFF
TGTGCCAGCAGCGTAGAAAGTTGTCTGGCCATCCTCGGGGAGCTGTTTTTT
>NA|TRBV7-3|NA|TRBJ2-3
CASSFGGPTDTQYF
TGTGCCAGCAGCTTTGGGGGCCCCACAGATACGCAGTATTTT
>NA|TRBV4-1|NA|TRBJ1-1
CASSQGNRLNTEAFF
TGCGCCAGCAGCCAAGGCAACAGATTGAACACTGAAGCTTTCTTT
>NA|TRBV19|TRBD1|TRBJ1-1
CASSVSGTAHTEAFF
TGTGCCAGTAGTGTTTCCGGGACAGCTCACACTGAAGCTTTCTTT
>NA|TRBV9|NA|TRBJ2-7
CASSPQLRYEQYF
TGTGCCAGCAGCCCACAGCTTCGGTACGAGCAGTACTTC
>few|TRBV2|NA|TRBJ1-3
CAGTLLGDGNTIYF
TGTGCCGGTACTCTGTTAGGGGATGGAAACACCATATATTTT
>NA|TRBV4-2|NA|TRBJ2-7
CASSLYVSSYEQYF
TGTGCCAGCAGCCTTTATGTCAGCTCCTACGAGCAGTACTTC
>NA|TRBV4-1|TRBD2|TRBJ2-3
CASSQEGGLAGGTDTQYF
TGCGCCAGCAGCCAAGAGGGGGGACTAGCGGGAGGAACAGATACGCAGTATTTT
>NA|TRBV7-9|TRBD2|TRBJ2-1
CASSSSGSPRYNEQFF
TGTGCCAGCAGCAGTAGCGGGAGTCCTCGATACAATGAGCAGTTCTTC
>once|TRBV4-3|TRBD2|TRBJ2-7
CASSQEGLAGGNEQYF
TGCGCCAGCAGCCAAGAGGGACTAGCGGGGGGGAACGAGCAGTACTTC
>NA|TRBV5-1|NA|TRBJ1-6
CASSSQDPNSPLHF
TGCGCCAGCAGCTCGCAGGATCCCAATTCACCCCTCCACTTT
>once|TRBV27|TRBD1|TRBJ1-1
CASSLIGTGGPLNTEAFF
TGTGCCAGCAGTTTGATAGGGACAGGGGGCCCCCTCAACACTGAAGCTTTCTTT
>NA|TRBV11-3|NA|TRBJ1-1
CASSPRGGGTVAFF
TGTGCCAGCAGCCCGAGAGGGGGGGGTACAGTGGCTTTCTTT
>few|TRBV6-4|TRBD1|TRBJ2-1
CASSDREGQGNEQFF
TGTGCCAGCAGTGACCGGGAAGGACAGGGTAATGAGCAGTTCTTC
>NA|TRBV9|TRBD1|TRBJ2-4
CASSQGVRDRGKNIQYF
TGTGCCAGCAGTCAAGGGGTACGGGACAGAGGCAAAAACATTCAGTACTTC
>NA|TRBV25-1|TRBD1|TRBJ2-1
CASSFPGQGIYNEQFF
TGTGCCAGCAGCTTTCCGGGACAGGGGATCTACAATGAGCAGTTCTTC
>NA|TRBV5-6|TRBD1|TRBJ2-7
CASSSDRVGEEQYF
TGTGCCAGCAGCTCTGACAGGGTTGGAGAGGAGCAGTACTTC
>NA|TRBV27|NA|TRBJ2-5
CASSLMSGETQYF
TGTGCCAGCAGTTTGATGAGCGGGGAGACCCAGTACTTC
>NA|TRBV11-1|TRBD1|TRBJ2-7
CASAGQGSEQYF
TGTGCCAGCGCGGGACAGGGCAGCGAGCAGTACTTC
>NA|TRBV12-5|NA|TRBJ2-5
CASGPDRETQYF
TGTGCTAGTGGTCCCGACAGGGAGACCCAGTACTTC
>NA|TRBV6-5|NA|TRBJ1-1
CASSYGGMNTEAFF
TGTGCCAGCAGTTACGGGGGCATGAACACTGAAGCTTTCTTT